Sequencing of this T cell receptor (beta chain) was carried out in a study of cytomegalovirus exposure and HLA in healthy donors (dated by TCRdb to the late 2010s). Background for the entire study: According to an earlier analysis of a few hundred of the donors, about 179 million T cells yielded roughly 110 million unique TCR beta sequences and less than 300 Gb of sequence data. An early release that covered about 600 HLA-typed donors contained about 300 gigabases of sequencing data and 65 million to 100 million unique TCR sequences. Among the roughly 400 genotyped donors, under 90% belonged to the genetic ancestry cluster associated with self-reported Caucasian donors. The study aimed to test whether signatures of past pathogen exposure could be identified by cataloging public T cell receptors. The study used immunosequencing to profile the T cell repertoires of approximately 640 subjects and linked those repertoires to cytomegalovirus serostatus. In addition to the first cohort of 650 to 800 subjects, a separate validation cohort of approximately 120 different subjects was used. To predict cytomegalovirus infection status, the study combined high-throughput TCR immunosequencing, statistical association of individual TCRs with disease status, and machine learning. A later analysis re-examined previously published TCR beta repertoires from more than 600 donors and added high-resolution HLA genotyping to investigate patterns of TCR occurrence. Rather than using new phenotypic data, the later analysis identified candidate immune exposures from TCR beta sequences and from how often those sequences occurred across donors. In an earlier analysis of a few hundred of the donors, high-throughput TCR beta sequencing was used to judge whether each TCR beta V gene segment behaved as functional or pseudogenic. Donor age, sex, ethnicity and CMV serostatus were compiled together with the repertoire data. Genome-wide SNP genotypes for about 60% of the roughly 670 donors were used in a later genetic analysis, which treated that subset as a discovery cohort. All discovery cohort repertoires had been generated using a single sequencing platform. Both class I and class II loci were covered by HLA typing, at four-digit resolution. The number of typed donors differed by locus: roughly 629-630 for A, B, C, DRB1 and DQB1; approximately 520 for DQA1; approximately 600 for DPA1; and roughly 450 for DPB1. About five DR-DQ haplotypes were handled as single units for association and clustering because linkage in the cohort was strong. Among some 400 genotyped donors of the cohort, an average of roughly 230,000 unique TCR beta nucleotide sequences was sequenced per donor, of which roughly 17% were non-productive. What the authors observed across the whole study: In a later analysis, TCR association rates were found to vary across HLA loci, with the most associated TCRs seen for DRB1 alleles and the fewest for HLA-C alleles. Correlated functional status among segregating V segments might reflect linkage disequilibrium, but an unknown experimental factor could not be ruled out. In a later analysis, HLA-associated TCR beta chains were found to be more clonally expanded and to have lower generation probabilities than equally common non-associated chains. The classifier was reported to diagnose cytomegalovirus status with high specificity and sensitivity in both the original and validation cohorts. An association between a missense DCLRE1C variant and V-gene and J-gene trimming of TCR beta chains was found in a later genetic analysis and replicated in an independent cohort. When HLA alleles, especially DR and DQ, strongly co-occurred, TCR associations were difficult to assign to individual alleles. A further reported finding was that TCR beta sequences accurately predicted the HLA-A and HLA-B alleles for most subjects in the first cohort. In a later analysis, around 17,000 TCR beta sequences were associated with specific HLA alleles at a false discovery rate of 0.05. In an earlier analysis of under 600 of the donors, most TCR beta V segments were observed in productive rearrangements about 87% or about 30% of the time, broadly matching IMGT annotations. According to a later analysis, parvovirus B19, influenza, CMV and Epstein-Barr virus appeared linked to several top co-occurrence clusters. The 87-base-pair reads could not distinguish some IMGT-functional V segments, including TRBV6-2 and TRBV6-3, so those segments were excluded. For the cohort, immune exposure information was limited to CMV serostatus. It was suggested by the authors that the approach could potentially be generalized to other disease states and immunological phenotypes. Because counts were too low, more than 15 rarely observed V segments, including chromosome 9 orphons, were excluded from the earlier analysis of roughly 580 of the donors. Compared with the roughly 710-donor mean, donors in an Asian-associated ancestry cluster had fewer N-insertions in productive TCRs, according to a later genetic analysis. Because HLA typing was unavailable for some donors at each locus, only the typed subset was used in association tests. According to a later analysis, most CMV-associated TCR beta chains appeared to be HLA-restricted, and the HLA associations seemed to be driven largely by CMV exposure. The presence/absence analyses assumed that sequencing depth was roughly uniform across donors, and that assumption may not be true. The study listed 164 TCR beta chains as associated with cytomegalovirus. Only TCR beta chains were sequenced in this cohort, and the absence of alpha or paired-chain data limited detectable features. The sequencing pipeline was judged likely to have produced a cluster of highly shared sequence variants as a technical artifact. Three of the identified cytomegalovirus-associated TCR beta chains were confirmed in vitro to be specific for cytomegalovirus antigens. Most TCR sequences were seen in very few donors, while some public TCRs were found in many individuals.

As encoded in the germline V gene, CDR1 is SGHRS while CDR2 is YFSETQ. The cysteine opens and the phenylalanine closes a CDR3 of 14 amino acids. Only the CDR3 portion is preserved as DNA: 42 bases, with reading frame beginning at the first base. V has 7 bases trimmed and J has 4 bases trimmed; junction bases matching no gene number 8. To prepare the library, the immunoSEQ multiplex PCR assay was applied. The multiplex PCR relied on a mix of 60 forward primers for TCR Vbeta segments and 13 reverse primers for TCR Jbeta segments. The CDR3 region of rearranged TCR beta genes was amplified from genomic DNA with a multiplex PCR assay. On the Illumina HiSeq System, the amplified TCR beta libraries were sequenced as 87-base-pair reads. Under the source paper's analysis protocol: A later analysis counted tens of millions of unique TCR beta chains across the 600 to 850 repertoires, and some 11 million of these chains were shared by at least two donors. A nearest-neighbor algorithm error-corrected the raw reads and collapsed the reads into unique sequences, merging closely related sequences to remove PCR and sequencing errors. V, D and J gene segments were assigned by aligning CDR3 sequences to IMGT reference sequences. For a sequence to be retained, a match of at least six nucleotides to both a V gene segment and a J gene segment was required. A rearrangement counted as productive if the CDR3 had no stop codons and remained in frame with V and J, and every other rearrangement counted as non-productive. CDR3 was defined according to IMGT convention as the region running from the second conserved V-encoded cysteine to the conserved J-encoded phenylalanine. Sequences without an unambiguous match to a single V gene segment were excluded from the earlier analysis of about 630 of the donors. In an earlier analysis of 450 to 700 of the donors, V segments were called functional above 56.7% productive rearrangements and were called segregating when the between-donor standard deviation exceeded 5%. To diagnose cytomegalovirus status from the catalog of TCR beta chain sequences, a statistical classification framework was built. A later analysis assigned V and J genes by comparing TCR nucleotide sequences with IMGT/GENE-DB human TR gene sequences. A later analysis assigned CDR3 sequences and most-parsimonious VDJ recombination scenarios with the TCRdist pipeline. In a later analysis, each TCR beta chain was defined by its CDR3 amino acid sequence together with its V-gene family, and reads lacking a unique V-gene family were excluded. To address suspected cross-contamination and a sequencing artifact, a later analysis removed approximately 600 highly shared, low-generation-probability nucleotide sequences. A later analysis calculated a clonal expansion index for each public chain from normalized within-repertoire ranks of inferred template counts. A later analysis computed generation probabilities with a VDJ recombination model fitted to out-of-frame rearrangements, and checked the results against IGoR. A later analysis scored TCR-TCR, TCR-HLA and TCR-CMV co-occurrence with hypergeometric tests, applying a repertoire-size bias correction to TCR pairs. False discovery rates were estimated in a later analysis by permuting HLA or CMV assignments 20 times. In a later analysis, co-occurring TCRs were grouped using DBSCAN, and TCRdist sequence similarity was added for clustering within HLA-allele-positive subsets. Co-occurrence clustering excluded repertoires with fewer than 30,000 or more than 120,000 public chains, plus five with anomalous nucleotide sharing. TCRdb stores this immuneACCESS table with in-frame sequences only. Part of the clones is absent; in the studies checked, under half of the shortfall reflects unresolved V genes, and no reason is known for the rest. Clone size and the V and J calls come from that table; the DNA yielded D and trimming. Recorded for this sample are around 170,000 clones; over 70% of them occurred a single time. 1.4% to 1.5% of the sample lies in the top ten.

For this clone: Its target antigen remains unknown. Qualities for individual bases were not recorded, and no much larger clone is one base off.

The cohort consisted of approximately 670 healthy bone marrow donors. At the time of sampling, every cohort member was nominally healthy, though immune exposures that went unrecorded were likely present. The donor was CMV seronegative and was included in the group of under 450 seronegative cohort members. Every donor gave a peripheral blood sample, and the peripheral blood mononuclear cells from that sample were used for TCR beta sequencing. Genomic DNA was extracted from the blood cell samples with the Qiagen DNeasy Blood Extraction Kit. This TCR was recovered from a man younger than 35 in good health and CMV-seronegative. Input material: PBMCs. Recombination joined TRBV5-1 with TRBJ1-2; TRBD1 agrees with 9 junctional bases. The encoded CDR3 is CASGQGNWGYGYTF. The nucleotide sequence is given as TGCGCCAGCGGACAGGGGAATTGGGGCTATGGCTACACCTTC.